This T cell receptor (beta chain) came from a study of blood T cell repertoires in COVID-19. The CDR3 is made up of 14 amino acids. J lost 5 bases, V lost 7 bases, and 3 bases had no gene match. The V gene's germline CDR1 is SNHLY and CDR2 FYNNEI. The repertoire was sequenced with immunoSEQ multiplex PCR; TCRdb's copy has only in-frame clones and lacks some. The table has about 270,000 clones, 75% to 90% seen once. The chain links TRBV2 to TRBJ2-2; 11 nucleotides match TRBD2. Sample: PBMCs or T cells enriched from blood (not recorded which). The source of this sequence is a young woman who had recovered from COVID-19. CDR3 protein: CASKLAGGTGELFF. Written as DNA, the CDR3 is TGTGCCAGCAAGCTAGCGGGGGGAACCGGGGAGCTGTTTTTT.